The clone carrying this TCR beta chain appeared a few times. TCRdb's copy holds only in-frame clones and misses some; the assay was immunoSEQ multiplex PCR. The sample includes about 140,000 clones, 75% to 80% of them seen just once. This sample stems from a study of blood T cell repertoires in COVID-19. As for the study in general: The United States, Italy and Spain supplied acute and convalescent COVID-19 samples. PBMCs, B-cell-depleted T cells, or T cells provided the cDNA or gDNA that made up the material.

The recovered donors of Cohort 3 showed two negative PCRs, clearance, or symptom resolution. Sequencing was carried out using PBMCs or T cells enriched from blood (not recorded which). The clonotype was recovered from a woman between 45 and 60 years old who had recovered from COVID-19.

In DNA, the CDR3 is TGCAGCGTTGTCATACTAAACACTGAAGCTTTCTTT. Protein: CSVVILNTEAFF. V and J are TRBV29-1 and TRBJ1-1; D is unresolved. The germline V gene has CDR1 SQVTM and CDR2 ANQGSEA. With 4 bases removed from V and 2 bases from J, the gap between germline ends came to 8 bases. The CDR3 extends over 12 amino acids.